One T cell receptor (beta chain) is described in this entry. The antigen is not known. TCRdb recomputed calls from the multiplex PCR reads with MiXCR, one row per CDR3 protein. This sample yields 150,000 to 200,000 distinct CDR3 sequences, of which about 30% are seen a single time; over 3.5% belongs to the top ten. This entry belongs to a study of breast tumors, draining lymph nodes, adjacent tissues. The study, taken as a whole, reports: Tumor and nontumor repertoires were significantly more similar in luminal-like than in basal-like breast cancer. Tumor repertoires ranked between lymph nodes and nontumor tissue in diversity, with V and J gene preferences. Findings are consistent with lymph node origin and intratumoral expansion of most tumor T cells. Tumor T cell lymph node origin was a supported hypothesis, not proven.

The lymph nodes were axillary draining lymph nodes from breast cancer patients. The clonotype originates from a female donor with breast cancer. Some clones in this sample may be carry-over from other donors' samples. Sample: axillary lymph node tissue.

CDR3: CAISESTGTGANVLTF. The CDR3 coding sequence is TGTGCCATCAGTGAGAGTACAGGGACTGGGGCCAACGTCCTGACTTTC. The J gene is TRBJ2-6, the V gene TRBV10-3, with a possible D match to TRBD1 (6 bases). Germline V gives CDR1 ENHRY, CDR2 SYGVKD. There are 16 residues in the CDR3. V lost 2 bases to trimming and J lost 2 bases, with 10 bases between them.